This T cell receptor beta chain is from a study of early T cells in non-severe SARS-CoV-2 infection. About the study: The sequenced material was bulk RNA from unsorted whole blood, and its chains were unpaired.

Regarding the study as a whole: Matches to VDJdb favored anti-spike CD8 responses and missed private and CD4 specificities.

Attached unique molecular identifiers marked individual cDNA molecules. TCRdb reanalysed the 5' RACE reads using MiXCR and keeps one entry per CDR3 protein. The sample holds approximately 85,000 distinct CDR3 sequences; around an eighth are singletons and the top ten take less than 8.5%. Germline V CDR1 and CDR2: MNHEY, SMNVEV (reference sequence). The CDR3 spans 14 residues. Trimming took 7 bases from V and 6 from J, leaving 17 bases between them. This clonotype came up a few times. Its antigen is unidentified. The sequencing sample was made of whole blood. This rearrangement joins TRBV27 to TRBJ2-3, with D possibly matching TRBD1 (6 bases). The origin of this receptor is an adult who was a healthcare worker with PCR-confirmed SARS-CoV-2 infection or an uninfected control (not recorded which). DNA for the CDR3: TGTGCCAGCACCCTAGGGGGTTCTCTCGATACGCAGTATTTT. Translation gives CASTLGGSLDTQYF.